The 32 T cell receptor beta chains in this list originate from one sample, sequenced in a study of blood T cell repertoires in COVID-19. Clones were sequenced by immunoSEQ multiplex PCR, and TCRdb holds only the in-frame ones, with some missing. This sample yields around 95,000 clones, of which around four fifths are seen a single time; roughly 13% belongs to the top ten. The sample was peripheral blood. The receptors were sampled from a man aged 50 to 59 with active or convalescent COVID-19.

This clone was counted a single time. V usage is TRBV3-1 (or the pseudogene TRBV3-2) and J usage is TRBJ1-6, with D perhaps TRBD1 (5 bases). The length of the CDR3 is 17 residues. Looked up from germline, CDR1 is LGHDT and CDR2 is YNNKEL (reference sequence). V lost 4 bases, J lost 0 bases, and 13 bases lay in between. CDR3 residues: CASSLIQGHSYNSPLHF. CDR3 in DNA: TGTGCCAGCAGCCTAATCCAGGGCCACTCCTATAATTCACCCCTCCACTTT.

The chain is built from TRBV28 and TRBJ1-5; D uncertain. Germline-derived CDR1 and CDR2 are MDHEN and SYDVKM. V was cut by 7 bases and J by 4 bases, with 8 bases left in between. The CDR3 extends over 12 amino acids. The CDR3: CASTRGNQPQHF. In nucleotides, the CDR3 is TGTGCCAGCACTAGAGGAAATCAGCCCCAGCATTTT.

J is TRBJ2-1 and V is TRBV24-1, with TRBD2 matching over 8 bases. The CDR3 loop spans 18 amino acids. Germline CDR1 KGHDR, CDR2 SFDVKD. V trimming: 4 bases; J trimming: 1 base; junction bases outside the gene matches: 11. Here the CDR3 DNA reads TGTGCCACCAGTGACTCCAGGAGCGGGAGCGGGTCCTACAATGAGCAGTTCTTC. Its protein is CATSDSRSGSGSYNEQFF.

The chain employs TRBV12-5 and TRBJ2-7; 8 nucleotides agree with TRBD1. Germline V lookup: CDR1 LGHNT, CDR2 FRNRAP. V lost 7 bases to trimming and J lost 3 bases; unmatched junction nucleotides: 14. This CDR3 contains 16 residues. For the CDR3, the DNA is TGTGCTAGTGCTCCCCCTGTGGGGACAGGATTCTACGAGCAGTACTTC. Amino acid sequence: CASAPPVGTGFYEQYF.

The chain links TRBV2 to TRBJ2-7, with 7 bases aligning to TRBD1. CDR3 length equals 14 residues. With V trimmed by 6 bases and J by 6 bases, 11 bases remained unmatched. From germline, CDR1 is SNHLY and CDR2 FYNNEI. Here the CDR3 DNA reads TGTGCCAGCAGGAGGGAGACAGGGCCTCGCGAGCAGTACTTC. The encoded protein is CASRRETGPREQYF.

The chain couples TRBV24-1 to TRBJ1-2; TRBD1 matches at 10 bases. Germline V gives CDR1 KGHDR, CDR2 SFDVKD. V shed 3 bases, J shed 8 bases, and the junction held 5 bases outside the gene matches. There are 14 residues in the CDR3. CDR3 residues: CATSDGGQGNGYTF. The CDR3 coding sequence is TGTGCCACCAGTGATGGGGGACAGGGGAACGGCTACACCTTC.

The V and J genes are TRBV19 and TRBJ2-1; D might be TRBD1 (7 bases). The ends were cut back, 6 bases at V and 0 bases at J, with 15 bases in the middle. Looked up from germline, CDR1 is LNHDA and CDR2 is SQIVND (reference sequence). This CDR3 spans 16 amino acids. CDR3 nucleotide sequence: TGTGCCAGTAGCAAACTAGCAGGGGGCTCCTACAATGAGCAGTTCTTC. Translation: CASSKLAGGSYNEQFF. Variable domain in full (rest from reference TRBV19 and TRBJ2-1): DGGITQSPKYLFRKEGQNVTLSCEQNLNHDAMYWYRQDPGQGLRLIYYSQIVNDFQKGDIAEGYSVSREKKESFPLTVTSAQKNPTAFYLCASSKLAGGSYNEQFFGPGTRLTVL.

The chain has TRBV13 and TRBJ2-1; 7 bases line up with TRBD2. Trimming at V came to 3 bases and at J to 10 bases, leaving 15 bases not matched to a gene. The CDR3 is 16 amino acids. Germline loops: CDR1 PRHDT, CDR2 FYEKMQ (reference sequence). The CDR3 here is CASSFETGLRGGEQFF. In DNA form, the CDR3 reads TGTGCCAGCAGCTTTGAAACGGGACTTCGGGGAGGGGAGCAGTTCTTC.

In DNA, the CDR3 is TGTGCCAGCAGCTCGACAGGACACGGAGAAGAGACCCAGTACTTC. Its translation is CASSSTGHGEETQYF. The rearrangement links TRBV11-1 to TRBJ2-5; D is possibly TRBD1 (6 bases). Germline V gene lookup returns CDR1 SGHAT and CDR2 FQDESV (reference sequence). Trimming left V 4 bases short and J 3 bases short, with 15 bases between. The length of the CDR3 is 15 residues.

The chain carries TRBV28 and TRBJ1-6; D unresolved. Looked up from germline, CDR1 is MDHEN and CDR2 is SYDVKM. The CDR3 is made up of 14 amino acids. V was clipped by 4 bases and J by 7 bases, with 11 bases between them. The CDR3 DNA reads TGTGCCAGCAGTTCTCCGGGAGAGAATTCACCCCTCCACTTT. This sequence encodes CASSSPGENSPLHF. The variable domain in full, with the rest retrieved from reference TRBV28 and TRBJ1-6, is DVKVTQSSRYLVKRTGEKVFLECVQDMDHENMFWYRQDPGLGLRLIYFSYDVKMKEKGDIPEGYSVSREKKERFSLILESASTNQTSMYLCASSSPGENSPLHFGNGTRLTVT.

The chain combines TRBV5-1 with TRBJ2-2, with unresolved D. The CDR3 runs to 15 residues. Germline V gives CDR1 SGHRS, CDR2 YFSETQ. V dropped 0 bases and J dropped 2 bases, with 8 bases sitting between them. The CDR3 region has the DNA TGCGCCAGCAGCTTGGAACCGACTAACACCGGGGAGCTGTTTTTT. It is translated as CASSLEPTNTGELFF.

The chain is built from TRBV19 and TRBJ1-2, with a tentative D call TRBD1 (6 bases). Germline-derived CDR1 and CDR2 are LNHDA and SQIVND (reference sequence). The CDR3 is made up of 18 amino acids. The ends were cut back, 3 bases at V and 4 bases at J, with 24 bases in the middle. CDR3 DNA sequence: TGTGCCAGTAGTATTTGGGATGGGGCACAGGGAGCCTTCTATGGCTACACCTTC. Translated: CASSIWDGAQGAFYGYTF.

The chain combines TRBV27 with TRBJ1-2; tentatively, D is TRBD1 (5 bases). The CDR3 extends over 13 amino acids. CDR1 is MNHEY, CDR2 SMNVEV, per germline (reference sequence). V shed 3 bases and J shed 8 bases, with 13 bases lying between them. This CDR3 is CASSLSGGRGYTF. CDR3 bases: TGTGCCAGCAGTTTGTCCGGGGGTAGGGGCTACACCTTC.

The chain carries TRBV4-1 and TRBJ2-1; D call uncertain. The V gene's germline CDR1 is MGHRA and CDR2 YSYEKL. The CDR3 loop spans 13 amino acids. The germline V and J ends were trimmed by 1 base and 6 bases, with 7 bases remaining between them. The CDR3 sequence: CASSQGSRNEQFF. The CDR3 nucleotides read TGCGCCAGCAGCCAAGGTAGCCGCAATGAGCAGTTCTTC.

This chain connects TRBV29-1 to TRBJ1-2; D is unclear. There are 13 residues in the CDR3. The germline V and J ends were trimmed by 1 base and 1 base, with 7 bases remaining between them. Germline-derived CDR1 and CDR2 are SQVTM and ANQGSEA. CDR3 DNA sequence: TGCAGCGTTGAAGGGCAGAATAACTATGGCTACACCTTC. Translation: CSVEGQNNYGYTF.

The CDR3 reads CASSIRQVEQYF. The DNA of the CDR3 is TGTGCCAGCTCAATAAGACAAGTCGAGCAGTACTTC. The rearrangement joins TRBV18 to TRBJ2-7; D is undetermined. This CDR3 is built from 12 residues. CDR1 and CDR2 from the germline V gene are KGHSH and LQKENI. V lost 5 bases to trimming and J lost 6 bases, with 11 bases between them.

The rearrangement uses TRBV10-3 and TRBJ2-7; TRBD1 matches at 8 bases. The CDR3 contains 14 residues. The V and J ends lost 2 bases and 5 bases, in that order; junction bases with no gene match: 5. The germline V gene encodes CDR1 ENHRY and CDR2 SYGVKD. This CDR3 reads CAISEGQGLDEQYF. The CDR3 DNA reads TGTGCCATCAGTGAGGGACAGGGCCTAGACGAGCAGTACTTC.

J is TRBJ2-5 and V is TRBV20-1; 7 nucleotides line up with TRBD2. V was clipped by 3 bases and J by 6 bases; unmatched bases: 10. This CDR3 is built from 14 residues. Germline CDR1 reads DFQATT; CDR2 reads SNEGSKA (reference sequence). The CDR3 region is CSASRGWEGKTQYF. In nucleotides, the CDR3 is TGCAGTGCTAGTCGGGGGTGGGAGGGGAAGACCCAGTACTTC.

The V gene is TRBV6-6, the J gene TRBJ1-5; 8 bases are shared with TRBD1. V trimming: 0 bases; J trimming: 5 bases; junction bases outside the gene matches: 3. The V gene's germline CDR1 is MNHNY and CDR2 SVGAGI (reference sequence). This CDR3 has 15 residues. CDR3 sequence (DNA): TGTGCCAGCAGTTACTCGGCAGGGGGCTATCAGCCCCAGCATTTT. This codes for CASSYSAGGYQPQHF.

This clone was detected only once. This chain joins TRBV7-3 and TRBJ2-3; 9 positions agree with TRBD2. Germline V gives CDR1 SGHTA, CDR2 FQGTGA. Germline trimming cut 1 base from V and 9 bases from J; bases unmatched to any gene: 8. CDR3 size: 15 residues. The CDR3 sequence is CASSLNGREGDTQYF. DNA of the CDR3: TGTGCCAGCAGCTTAAACGGGCGGGAGGGCGACACGCAGTATTTT.

CDR3 residues: CASTTWTAHGANVLTF. The DNA of the CDR3 is TGTGCCAGTACTACCTGGACAGCCCACGGGGCCAACGTCCTGACTTTC. The chain combines TRBV27 with TRBJ2-6; weak D call: TRBD1 (6 bases). The V gene lost 9 bases and the J gene lost 4 bases, with 19 bases spanning the gap. CDR1 MNHEY and CDR2 SMNVEV come from the germline V gene (reference sequence). CDR3 size: 16 residues. Complete variable domain (other parts from reference TRBV27 and TRBJ2-6): EAQVTQNPRYLITVTGKKLTVTCSQNMNHEYMSWYRQDPGLGLRQIYYSMNVEVTDKGDVPEGYKVSRKEKRNFPLILESPSPNQTSLYFCASTTWTAHGANVLTFGAGSRLTVL.

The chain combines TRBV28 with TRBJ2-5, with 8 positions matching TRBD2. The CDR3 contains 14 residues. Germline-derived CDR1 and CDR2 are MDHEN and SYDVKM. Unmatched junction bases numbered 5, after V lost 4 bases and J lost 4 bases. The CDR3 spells CASSSGGGIETQYF. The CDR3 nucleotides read TGTGCCAGCAGTTCCGGGGGGGGTATAGAGACCCAGTACTTC.

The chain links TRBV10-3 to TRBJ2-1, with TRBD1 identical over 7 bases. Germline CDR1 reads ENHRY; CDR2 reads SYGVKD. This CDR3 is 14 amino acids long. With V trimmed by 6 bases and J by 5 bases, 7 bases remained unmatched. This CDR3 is CAIRATGSHNEQFF. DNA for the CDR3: TGTGCCATCAGAGCGACAGGGAGCCACAATGAGCAGTTCTTC.

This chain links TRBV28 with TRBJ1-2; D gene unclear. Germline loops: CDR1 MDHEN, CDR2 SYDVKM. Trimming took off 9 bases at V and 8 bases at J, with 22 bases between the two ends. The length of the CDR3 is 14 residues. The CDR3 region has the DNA TGTGCCAGTGCAACGGGAGAAAGAGCGGGGGGCTACACCTTC. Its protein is CASATGERAGGYTF.

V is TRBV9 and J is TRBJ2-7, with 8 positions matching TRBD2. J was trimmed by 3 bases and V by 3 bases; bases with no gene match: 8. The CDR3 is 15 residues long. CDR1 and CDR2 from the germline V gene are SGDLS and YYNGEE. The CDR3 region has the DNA TGTGCCAGCAGCGCAGGCCCGGGGGGGAGCTACGAGCAGTACTTC. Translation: CASSAGPGGSYEQYF.

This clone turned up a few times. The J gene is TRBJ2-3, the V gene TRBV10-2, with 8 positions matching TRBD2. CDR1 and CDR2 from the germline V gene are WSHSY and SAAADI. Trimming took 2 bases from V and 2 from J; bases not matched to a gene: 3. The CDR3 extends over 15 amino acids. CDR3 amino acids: CASSERTSNTDTQYF. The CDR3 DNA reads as TGCGCCAGCAGTGAGCGGACTAGCAACACAGATACGCAGTATTTT.

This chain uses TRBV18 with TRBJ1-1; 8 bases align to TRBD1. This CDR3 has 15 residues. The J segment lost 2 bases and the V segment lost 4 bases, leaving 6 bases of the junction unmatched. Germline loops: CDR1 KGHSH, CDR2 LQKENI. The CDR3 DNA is TGTGCCAGCTCACAGCGGGGACAGGCAAACACTGAAGCTTTCTTT. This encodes CASSQRGQANTEAFF.

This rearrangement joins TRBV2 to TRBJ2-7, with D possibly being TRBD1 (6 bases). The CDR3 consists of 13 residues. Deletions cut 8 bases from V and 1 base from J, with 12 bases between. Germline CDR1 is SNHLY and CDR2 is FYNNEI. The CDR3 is CASHRDTSYEQYF. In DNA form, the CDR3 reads TGTGCCAGCCACCGGGACACTTCCTACGAGCAGTACTTC.

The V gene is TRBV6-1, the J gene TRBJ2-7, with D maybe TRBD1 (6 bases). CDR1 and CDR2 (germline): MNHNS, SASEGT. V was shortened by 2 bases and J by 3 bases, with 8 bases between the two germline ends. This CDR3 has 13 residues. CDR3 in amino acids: CASSESGDYEQYF. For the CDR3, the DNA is TGTGCCAGCAGTGAATCAGGGGACTACGAGCAGTACTTC.

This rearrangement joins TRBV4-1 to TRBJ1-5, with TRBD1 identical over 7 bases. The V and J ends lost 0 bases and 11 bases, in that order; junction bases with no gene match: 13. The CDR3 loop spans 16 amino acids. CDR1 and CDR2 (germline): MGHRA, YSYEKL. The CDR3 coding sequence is TGCGCCAGCAGCCAAGAGTGGGTGCCAGCCAGGGGGGCCCAGCATTTT. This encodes CASSQEWVPARGAQHF.

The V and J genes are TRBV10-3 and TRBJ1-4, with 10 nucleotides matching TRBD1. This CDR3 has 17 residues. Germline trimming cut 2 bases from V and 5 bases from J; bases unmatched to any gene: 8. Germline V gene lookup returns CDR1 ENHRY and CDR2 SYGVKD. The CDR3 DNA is TGTGCCATCAGTGAGAATTCCCCGGGACAGGGGAATGAAAAACTGTTTTTT. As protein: CAISENSPGQGNEKLFF.

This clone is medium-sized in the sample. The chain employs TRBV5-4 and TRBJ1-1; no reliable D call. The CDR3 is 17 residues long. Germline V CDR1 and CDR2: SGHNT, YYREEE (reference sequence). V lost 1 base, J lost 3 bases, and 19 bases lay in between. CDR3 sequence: CASSLSGFSGRDTEAFF. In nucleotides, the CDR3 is TGTGCCAGCAGCTTGTCAGGCTTCTCGGGGAGGGACACTGAAGCTTTCTTT.